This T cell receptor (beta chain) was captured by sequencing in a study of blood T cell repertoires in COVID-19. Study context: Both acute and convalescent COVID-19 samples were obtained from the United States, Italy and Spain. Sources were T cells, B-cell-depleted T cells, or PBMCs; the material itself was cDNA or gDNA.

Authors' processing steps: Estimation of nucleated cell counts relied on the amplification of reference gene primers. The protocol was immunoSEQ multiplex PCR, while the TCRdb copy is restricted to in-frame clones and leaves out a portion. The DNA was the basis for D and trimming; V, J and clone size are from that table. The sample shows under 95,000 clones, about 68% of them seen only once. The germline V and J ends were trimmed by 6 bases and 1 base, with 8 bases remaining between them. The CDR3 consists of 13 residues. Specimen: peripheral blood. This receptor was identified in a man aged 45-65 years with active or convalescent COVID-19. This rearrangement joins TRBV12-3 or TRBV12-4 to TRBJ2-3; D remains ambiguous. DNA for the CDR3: TGTGCCAGCAGAGCTCTGGGCACAGATACGCAGTATTTT. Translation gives CASRALGTDTQYF.